These 24 T cell receptor beta chains share one sample of origin, sequenced in a study of Ad26.COV2.S vaccination and SARS-CoV-2 variants. Sequencing was performed with immunoSEQ multiplex PCR; in TCRdb, only in-frame clones are kept and a portion is missing. The table has around 450,000 clones, about 91% seen once. This sample's treatment: around 19 received Ad26.COV2.S at low or high dose, single or two shots; about 5 received placebo; per-sample allocation not given. Each sample was drawn 63 days after the first injection (of vaccine or placebo). The sequenced sample was peripheral blood, obtained in a trial of Ad26.COV2.S vaccine versus placebo. Source of these receptors: a person aged 18-65 years who received the Ad26.COV2.S COVID-19 vaccine or a placebo.

The chain joins TRBV6-1 to TRBJ1-2; 7 bases agree with TRBD1. The V gene end was trimmed by 5 bases and the J gene end by 4 bases; junction bases not matched to a gene: 7. Germline assignment: CDR1 MNHNS and CDR2 SASEGT. CDR3 size: 14 residues. CDR3 residues: CASSYTGQPYGYTF. The CDR3 DNA is TGTGCCAGCAGTTATACGGGACAGCCCTATGGCTACACCTTC.

The chain has TRBV20-1 and TRBJ1-1; no reliable D call. The germline gives CDR1 DFQATT, CDR2 SNEGSKA (reference sequence). The CDR3 is 13 residues long. V dropped 3 bases and J dropped 1 base, with 9 bases sitting between them. Written as DNA, the CDR3 is TGCAGTGCTAGTGCGCAACCGAACACTGAAGCTTTCTTT. Residues: CSASAQPNTEAFF.

This chain links TRBV7-3 with TRBJ2-3; perhaps TRBD2 as D (5 bases). The CDR3 has 15 amino acids. The germline V and J ends were trimmed by 8 bases and 5 bases, with 20 bases remaining between them. Germline V CDR1 and CDR2: SGHTA, FQGTGA. CDR3 loop: CASRPADGKRDTQYF. The CDR3 nucleotides are TGTGCCAGCCGCCCCGCAGACGGGAAAAGAGATACGCAGTATTTT.

This clone was observed once. The chain has TRBV11-2 and TRBJ2-3; 7 bases fit TRBD2. CDR1 and CDR2 (germline): SGHAT, FQNNGV. Unmatched junction bases numbered 16, after V lost 1 base and J lost 3 bases. This CDR3 is 19 amino acids long. Here the CDR3 DNA reads TGTGCCAGCAGCTTAGTCCCCAAGACTAGCCCGAGTCGTACAGATACGCAGTATTTT. It specifies CASSLVPKTSPSRTDTQYF.

The chain joins TRBV6-1 to TRBJ1-5; a possible D gene is TRBD1 (6 bases). Trimming shortened V by 2 bases and J by 4 bases, and 21 bases separated the two germline ends. The germline V gene has CDR1 MNHNS and CDR2 SASEGT. CDR3 length: 18 residues. The CDR3 sequence: CASSEHRDLGSLNQPQHF. For the CDR3, the DNA is TGTGCCAGCAGTGAACACAGGGATCTCGGGTCGCTAAATCAGCCCCAGCATTTT.

V gene TRBV3-1 (or the pseudogene TRBV3-2) combines with J gene TRBJ1-6; weak D call: TRBD1 (5 bases). CDR1 is LGHDT and CDR2 is YNNKEL in the germline V gene (reference sequence). The CDR3 extends over 12 amino acids. Trimming shortened V by 4 bases and J by 8 bases, and 6 bases separated the two germline ends. The CDR3 sequence is CASSLRDSPLHF. As DNA, the CDR3 is TGTGCCAGCAGCCTCAGGGATTCACCCCTCCACTTT.

The CDR3 DNA reads as TGTGCCCACCAAAATACGGGGGGGCAGCGCTATGGCTACACCTTC. Its translation is CAHQNTGGQRYGYTF. The genes are TRBV6-1 and TRBJ1-2; perhaps TRBD1 as D (6 bases). Germline CDR1 MNHNS, CDR2 SASEGT. This CDR3 has 15 residues. V lost 11 bases to trimming and J lost 4 bases, with 23 bases between them.

The chain employs TRBV4-3 and TRBJ1-1; D is unresolved. This CDR3 spans 16 amino acids. Germline V gives CDR1 LGHNA, CDR2 YSLEER. Trimming shortened V by 1 base and J by 0 bases, and 12 bases separated the two germline ends. DNA of the CDR3: TGCGCCAGCAGCCAAGGTTACAGTCCCATGAACACTGAAGCTTTCTTT. This codes for CASSQGYSPMNTEAFF.

This chain uses TRBV28 with TRBJ2-3; tentatively, D is TRBD2 (5 bases). Germline V gene data show CDR1 as MDHEN and CDR2 as SYDVKM. The ends were cut back, 2 bases at V and 5 bases at J, with 14 bases in the middle. This CDR3 has 15 amino acids. The CDR3 is CASSLPPGEGDTQYF. The CDR3 DNA follows: TGTGCCAGCAGTTTACCGCCTGGAGAGGGAGATACGCAGTATTTT.

The rearrangement joins TRBV27 to TRBJ2-1, with 7 bases fitting TRBD1. The CDR3 runs 14 residues. Germline CDR1 reads MNHEY; CDR2 reads SMNVEV (reference sequence). V lost 6 bases and J lost 2; bases outside the gene matches: 4. As DNA, the CDR3 is TGTGCCAGCAGCCGGGACAGAGCCTACAATGAGCAGTTCTTC. Residues: CASSRDRAYNEQFF.

V usage is TRBV3-1 (or the pseudogene TRBV3-2) and J usage is TRBJ2-5; 10 positions match TRBD2. This CDR3 contains 17 residues. Germline CDR1 reads LGHDT; CDR2 reads YNNKEL (reference sequence). Trimming took 2 bases from V and 5 from J; bases not matched to a gene: 11. The DNA for the CDR3 is TGTGCCAGCAGCCAAACCCAGCTAGCGGGGGCAGGGGAGACCCAGTACTTC. Its protein is CASSQTQLAGAGETQYF.

J is TRBJ2-6 and V is TRBV7-2; D is uncertain. This CDR3 has 16 residues. CDR1 and CDR2 from the germline V gene are SGHTA and FQGNSA. Trimming took 3 bases from V and 12 from J, leaving 21 bases between them. DNA for the CDR3: TGTGCCAGCAGCTTTACCCCGGCAGCCCAAGCCCGCGTCCTGACTTTC. Translation gives CASSFTPAAQARVLTF.

V gene TRBV5-1 combines with J gene TRBJ1-4, with D unresolved. The germline V and J ends were trimmed by 0 bases and 7 bases, with 13 bases remaining between them. The CDR3 is 15 amino acids. CDR1 and CDR2 (germline): SGHRS, YFSETQ. CDR3 residues: CASSLGKASGEKLFF. The CDR3 coding sequence is TGCGCCAGCAGCTTGGGGAAGGCTTCGGGTGAAAAACTGTTTTTT.

This clone was counted only a few times. Additional DNA sequences in this sample encode the identical CDR3. The V gene is TRBV29-1, the J gene TRBJ2-1, with D possibly being TRBD2 (5 bases). V lost 3 bases and J lost 3, with 6 bases in between. The CDR3 has 12 residues. Germline loops: CDR1 SQVTM, CDR2 ANQGSEA. The CDR3 DNA is TGCAGCGTTGAGGCGGGCTACAATGAGCAGTTCTTC. Protein product: CSVEAGYNEQFF.

The CDR3 sequence: CATSDRRVYKLNTEAFF. The CDR3 DNA follows: TGTGCCACCAGTGATCGGAGGGTTTACAAACTTAACACTGAAGCTTTCTTT. V gene TRBV24-1 combines with J gene TRBJ1-1; unclear D gene. Germline V gene sequence: CDR1 KGHDR, CDR2 SFDVKD. This CDR3 is built from 17 residues. V lost 3 bases and J lost 2, with 18 bases in between.

The chain recombines TRBV30 with TRBJ1-3; maybe TRBD1 (5 bases). The ends were cut back, 4 bases at V and 0 bases at J, with 7 bases in the middle. This CDR3 is 13 amino acids long. The germline V gene has CDR1 GTSNPN and CDR2 SVGIG (reference sequence). The CDR3 reads CAWNQGSGNTIYF. The CDR3 DNA reads as TGTGCCTGGAATCAGGGCTCTGGAAACACCATATATTTT. Using reference TRBV30 and TRBJ1-3 for the parts outside the CDR3, the full variable domain is SQTIHQWPATLVQPVGSPLSLECTVEGTSNPNLYWYRQAAGRGLQLLFYSVGIGQISSEVPQNLSASRPQDRQFILSSKKLLLSDSGFYLCAWNQGSGNTIYFGEGSWLTVV.

V usage is TRBV5-4 and J usage is TRBJ1-6; 8 nucleotides align to TRBD1. CDR1 is SGHNT and CDR2 is YYREEE in the germline V gene (reference sequence). There are 13 residues in the CDR3. V was pared by 3 bases and J by 8 bases, with 1 base of the junction left unmatched. This CDR3 reads CASSSTGDSPLHF. CDR3 bases: TGTGCCAGCAGCTCGACAGGGGATTCACCCCTCCACTTT.

In its sample, this clone was seen a few times. The chain couples TRBV7-2 to TRBJ2-7; 7 positions match TRBD1. V dropped 4 bases and J dropped 6; count of bases not matched to a gene: 6. This CDR3 is 13 amino acids long. CDR1 and CDR2 from the germline V gene are SGHTA and FQGNSA. The CDR3 coding sequence is TGTGCCAGCAGCTCGGACAGGACGGGCGAGCAGTACGTC. It translates to CASSSDRTGEQYV.

In this sample, this clone turned up once. The chain recombines TRBV18 with TRBJ1-3; perhaps TRBD1 as D (5 bases). Germline loops: CDR1 KGHSH, CDR2 LQKENI. This CDR3 has 17 residues. The ends were cut back, 3 bases at V and 0 bases at J, with 15 bases in the middle. Here the CDR3 reads CASSPRGTPSSGNTIYF. Here the CDR3 DNA reads TGTGCCAGCTCACCCCGAGGGACCCCTTCCTCTGGAAACACCATATATTTT.

V usage is TRBV2 and J usage is TRBJ1-2; no clear D gene. Germline loops: CDR1 SNHLY, CDR2 FYNNEI. V lost 5 bases to trimming and J lost 8 bases, with 9 bases between them. This CDR3 spans 11 amino acids. CDR3 in DNA: TGTGCCAGCAGTCGGACGGAGGGCTACACCTTC. Translation: CASSRTEGYTF.

The CDR3 reads CASSPALVHRGPIEQFF. The CDR3 bases are TGCGCCAGCAGTCCGGCTTTGGTCCACAGGGGACCCATTGAGCAGTTCTTC. The chain combines TRBV5-1 with TRBJ2-1, with 7 bases lining up with TRBD1. In germline, CDR1 is SGHRS, CDR2 YFSETQ. V lost 5 bases to trimming and J lost 9 bases; unmatched junction nucleotides: 20. This CDR3 region has 17 residues.

The rearrangement uses TRBV4-3 and TRBJ2-3; D could derive from TRBD1 or TRBD2 (6 bases each). V lost 4 bases and J lost 6, with 20 bases in between. Germline CDR1 LGHNA, CDR2 YSLEER. The CDR3 has 16 residues. CDR3: CASSPSRGDGGDTQYF. For the CDR3, the DNA is TGCGCCAGCAGCCCCTCAAGGGGGGATGGCGGGGATACGCAGTATTTT.

The chain links TRBV4-2 to TRBJ1-2; D uncertain. Germline V CDR1 and CDR2: LGHNA, YNFKEQ. CDR3 length equals 13 residues. Trimming pared 3 bases from V and 8 bases from J, leaving 13 bases between. The DNA for the CDR3 is TGTGCCAGCAGCCAGCTGGGAGGGAACGGCTACACCTTC. It codes for CASSQLGGNGYTF.

This chain uses TRBV28 with TRBJ2-3; a possible D gene is TRBD2 (6 bases). Between the trimmed V and J ends, which lost 3 bases and 5 bases, there was a span of 12 bases. Germline V gene lookup returns CDR1 MDHEN and CDR2 SYDVKM. The CDR3 is 14 amino acids. CDR3 sequence reads: CASSFAGGEDTQYF. Here the CDR3 DNA reads TGTGCCAGCAGTTTCGCCGGAGGGGAAGATACGCAGTATTTT.